Sequencing of this TCR beta chain was carried out in a study of shared clonotypes between healthy human individuals. Study information: Each donor's CD4 naive and CD4 memory cells filled three plates apiece, CD8 naive two, and CD8 memory one. Study findings and constraints: Estimated richness values were generally larger in naive subsets than in memory subsets. Clonotypes which were not shared had lower generation probabilities than clonotypes that all four donors shared.

TCRdb's copy holds only in-frame clones and misses some; the assay was immunoSEQ multiplex PCR. The sample records a few million clones, around 90% being singletons. Healthy HIV-negative adults with no recent acute infections or vaccinations were recruited as donors. This clone was observed once. Its matching antigen is unknown. Sequencing was done on a sample of naive CD4+ T cells sorted from blood. Regarding subset: CD45RA+ positively selected. This TCR came from a man between 18 and 29 years old in good health.

CDR3 protein: CASSQQVTEAFF. The CDR3 DNA sequence: TGTGCCAGCAGCCAACAGGTCACTGAAGCTTTCTTT. V usage is TRBV7-2 and J usage is TRBJ1-1; tentative D call: TRBD1 (5 bases). CDR3 length equals 12 residues. The ends were cut back, 5 bases at V and 4 bases at J, with 8 bases in the middle. The germline CDR1 and CDR2 sequences are SGHTA and FQGNSA. The full variable domain, rest sourced from reference TRBV7-2 and TRBJ1-1, is GAGVSQSPSNKVTEKGKDVELRCDPISGHTALYWYRQSLGQGLEFLIYFQGNSAPDKSGLPSDRFSAERTGGSVSTLTIQRTQQEDSAVYLCASSQQVTEAFFGQGTRLTVV.